This TCR beta chain was identified in a study of regulatory T cells in long-lasting Graves disease. This sample's time point: newly diagnosed GD, antithyroid drugs for less than 3 months. There was RNA extracted from PBMCs, and the TCR library was made from it. This clonotype was seen a handful of times. Sequence at one end of the junction differs from germline and may be a read error. In germline, CDR1 is SGHKS, CDR2 YYEKEE (reference sequence). This CDR3 has 14 amino acids. To make TCR beta libraries, researchers used iRepertoire HTBI primers and Arm-PCR of CDR3 regions. From the multiplex PCR reads, TCRdb called clonotypes with MiXCR, one entry per CDR3 protein. The sample shows about 540,000 distinct CDR3 sequences, about 13% of them seen only once. This sample also belongs to another study, concerning T cells in Graves' hyperthyroidism and ophthalmopathy.

The chain carries TRBV5-5 and TRBJ1-3; no definite D call. The specimen was peripheral blood mononuclear cells (PBMCs), collected at new diagnosis, from a patient treated with antithyroid drugs. The TCR sequence derives from a young man with Graves disease. CDR3 DNA: TGTGCCAGCACTTCCCTCGACTCTGGAAACACCTTATATTTT. Its protein product is CASTSLDSGNTLYF.